This TCR beta chain was identified during a study of T cell responses to AZD1222 COVID-19 vaccine (dated by TCRdb to the early 2020s). Notes on the research overall: AZD1222 recipients with second doses at about 4 weeks or about 12 weeks were pooled, because spike-specific TCR depth and breadth did not differ between schedules. Enrollment into the trials was organized by age into subgroups of 18-55, 56-69 and 70-plus years, and those subgroups contained approximately 160, 26 and 62 TCR-sequenced participants, respectively. TCR sequencing covered approximately 230 trial participants: some 210 given two doses of AZD1222 and 26 given two doses of MenACWY control vaccine.

What the study reported, not specific to this receptor: CD4 TCRs associated with the vaccine covered the entire spike protein, and the dominant responses were in regions 160-218 and 743-854. Participants were mostly white British, with more females than males. The authors suggested clonal diversity may have been underestimated. No day 14 peak-response samples were available, so repertoires were characterized only after the peak T cell response. Epitopes outside the regions mutated in the B.1.351 and B.1.1.7 variants were reportedly recognized by nearly half of the unique spike-specific TCRs. After two AZD1222 doses, spike-specific TCR breadth and depth were significantly higher than at day 0 and than in MenACWY recipients. Conclusions about previously exposed vaccinees are limited because only a handful of AZD1222 recipients were SARS-CoV-2 seropositive at baseline. In the small 56-69-year group, the increase in depth fell short of significance, most likely because of low power.

The CDR3 regions of human TCRbeta chains were subjected to immunosequencing. In the original analysis: TCRs in the repertoires were compared against a reference library of SARS-CoV-2-specific TCRs that had been generated with the MIRA antigen-specificity platform. Breadth was defined as the fraction of unique TCRs that were SARS-CoV-2-associated. Depth was defined as the fraction of total T cells that were SARS-CoV-2-associated. Each spike-specific TCR was assigned to its reactive spike region and to a CD4 or CD8 class using the MIRA data. Log10-transformed breadth and depth values were compared by one-way ANOVA with Sidak's multiple comparisons tests. TCRdb carries this immuneACCESS record with in-frame sequences only. Its versions omit some clonotypes, under half of them owing to an unresolved V gene in the studies checked, with the rest unexplained. V, J and clone size derive from that table, while D and trimming were established from the DNA sequence. Across this sample there are 95,000 to 150,000 clones, with more than 70% seen only once. Jointly, the top ten make up approximately 5% of the sample.

Turning to this clone: What this receptor recognizes is not known. No qualities accompany the bases; no much larger clone lies one base away. This same CDR3 is encoded by further DNA sequences in the sample.

The germline V and J ends show losses of 6 bases and 1 base respectively, and no gene match explains 2 bases of the junction. The CDR3 holds 13 amino acids from the cysteine to the phenylalanine. The sequence is cut down to CDR3 DNA, 39 bases in frame from base 1. The time point label, read with the paper, signifies: baseline before first vaccination. Vaccinee samples were obtained from the UK trials COV001 and COV002, which included a single-blind randomized controlled phase 2/3 trial of AZD1222 (ChAdOx1 nCoV-19) in healthy adults. For TCRbeta chain sequencing, PBMC samples from trial participants were taken at day 0 and at day 28 after the second dose.

Recombination connected TRBV12-3 or TRBV12-4 to TRBJ1-1; 7 central nucleotides agree with TRBD1. This receptor was identified in an adult in good health. The specimen was peripheral blood, collected on day 0 of AZD1222 vaccination. This receptor has the CDR3 CASSRTGNTEAFF. The nucleotide sequence reads TGTGCCAGCAGCCGGACAGGGAACACTGAAGCTTTCTTT.